These 24 T cell receptor beta chains were sequenced from one sample in a study of blood T cells in healthy people across ages. Alongside a J-beta primer mix, a sample-barcoded 5' primer served in a second PCR lasting roughly 7 to 11 cycles. Using its own MiXCR run on the 5' RACE reads, TCRdb lists one record per CDR3 protein. The sample lists about 720,000 distinct CDR3 sequences, about 25% seen once, with more than 3% in the top ten. The same sample was also studied in work on T cells of mothers and their children.

The sample taken for sequencing was blood. These receptors all come from a boy aged 5 to 17 in good health.

The CDR3 DNA reads TGTGCCAGCAGCCCCCTGGGTGGAGTTCTCGAGCAGTACTTC. Amino acids: CASSPLGGVLEQYF. The rearrangement joins TRBV14 to TRBJ2-5; D gene ambiguous. The J call may be faulty, since TRBJ2-7 better matches the DNA end. Germline V gene data show CDR1 as SGHDN and CDR2 as FVKESK. There are 14 residues in the CDR3.

In this sample, this clonotype turned up once. CDR3 residues: CSAIEKTVATEAFF. CDR3 bases: TGCAGTGCGATCGAAAAAACGGTGGCCACTGAAGCTTTCTTT. The chain couples TRBV20-1 to TRBJ1-1; D unclear. Trimming cost V 6 bases and J 4 bases, with 18 bases left between them. CDR1 and CDR2 from the germline V gene are DFQATT and SNEGSKA (reference sequence). CDR3 length equals 14 residues.

Only a few counts were recorded for this clonotype. The J gene is TRBJ2-7, the V gene TRBV28; 7 bases fit TRBD2. CDR3 size: 13 residues. Per the germline V gene, CDR1 is MDHEN and CDR2 is SYDVKM. Trimming removed 6 bases from V and 2 bases from J; junction bases left unmatched: 4. The CDR3 sequence: CASSTGTTYEQYF. The CDR3 DNA reads as TGTGCCAGCAGCACCGGGACTACCTACGAGCAGTACTTC.

This rearrangement joins TRBV4-3 to TRBJ2-1; 16 bases line up with TRBD2. This CDR3 comprises 20 residues. J lost 4 bases, V lost 4 bases, and 13 bases had no gene match. Germline assignment: CDR1 LGHNA and CDR2 YSLEER. CDR3 region: CASSPRKSGTSGGAYNEQFF. For the CDR3, the DNA is TGCGCCAGCAGCCCGCGCAAATCCGGGACTAGCGGGGGGGCTTACAATGAGCAGTTCTTC.

A few counts support this clonotype. The J gene is TRBJ1-5, the V gene TRBV5-6, with 7 bases lining up with TRBD1. Germline V CDR1 and CDR2: SGHDT, YYEEEE. This CDR3 has 15 residues. Trimming removed 1 base from V and 4 bases from J; junction bases left unmatched: 5. CDR3 nucleotide sequence: TGTGCCAGCAGCTTGCGCGGGACAGTTAATCAGCCCCAGCATTTT. Its protein is CASSLRGTVNQPQHF.

The chain couples TRBV29-1 to TRBJ1-4; 8 nucleotides match TRBD1. This CDR3 is 13 amino acids long. J was trimmed by 7 bases and V by 6 bases; bases with no gene match: 7. Germline V CDR1 and CDR2: SQVTM, ANQGSEA. CDR3 region: CSVSTGAGEKLFF. CDR3 sequence (DNA): TGCAGCGTATCGACAGGGGCGGGTGAAAAACTGTTTTTT.

The chain couples TRBV6-5 to TRBJ1-2; tentatively, D is TRBD1 (5 bases). The ends were cut back, 2 bases at V and 8 bases at J, with 15 bases in the middle. The germline V gene has CDR1 MNHEY and CDR2 SVGAGI. The length of the CDR3 is 14 residues. As DNA, the CDR3 is TGTGCCAGCAGTTACGACAGACGGGGCTCAGGCTACACCTTC. It translates to CASSYDRRGSGYTF.

This clonotype was observed a few times. The rearrangement links TRBV7-2 to TRBJ2-7; 10 nucleotides line up with TRBD1. The closer fit of TRBJ2-5 to the DNA end suggests the J call may be wrong. Germline CDR1 and CDR2: SGHTA and FQGNSA. This CDR3 region has 18 residues. CDR3 residues: CASSSIPADRGPGETQYF. The CDR3 DNA follows: TGTGCCAGCAGCTCCATCCCAGCAGACAGGGGGCCTGGGGAGACCCAGTACTTC.

This clonotype was counted a few times. The chain has TRBV7-2 and TRBJ2-3; 12 bases map to TRBD2. From germline, CDR1 is SGHTA and CDR2 FQGNSA. J gave up 5 bases and V 6 bases, and 6 bases lay outside the gene matches. The CDR3 has 15 amino acids. CDR3 coding DNA: TGTGCCAGCAGTCCCGGACTAGCGGGGTTAGATACGCAGTATTTT. It is translated as CASSPGLAGLDTQYF.

This clonotype was observed a few times. Germline and junction disagree at one end, which may indicate a read error. V is TRBV7-2 and J is TRBJ2-5; 9 bases line up with TRBD1. The CDR3 totals 14 residues. The V gene's germline CDR1 is SGHTA and CDR2 FQGNSA. The CDR3 region has the DNA TGTGCCAGCAGCCCCCTGGGACAGGGCAATGAGCAGCTCTTC. Encoded protein: CASSPLGQGNEQLF.

The rearrangement joins TRBV4-3 to TRBJ2-1, with D possibly being TRBD2 (6 bases). V was cut by 4 bases and J by 5 bases, with 18 bases left in between. The CDR3 contains 16 residues. In germline, CDR1 is LGHNA, CDR2 YSLEER. CDR3 bases: TGCGCCAGCAGCCTCCTCGGGACTTCCATTAACAATGAGCAGTTCTTC. It specifies CASSLLGTSINNEQFF.

The chain is built from TRBV7-2 and TRBJ2-1; 8 bases match TRBD1. Near its end, the DNA agrees better with TRBJ2-5, so the J call may be wrong. The CDR3 spans 15 residues. CDR1 is SGHTA and CDR2 is FQGNSA in the germline V gene. The CDR3 coding sequence is TGTGCCAGCAGCATACCAGGGGGCAGAGAAGAGACCCAGTACTTC. As protein: CASSIPGGREETQYF.

The genes are TRBV7-2 and TRBJ2-1, with 7 nucleotides matching TRBD2. Germline CDR1 SGHTA, CDR2 FQGNSA. This CDR3 has 15 residues. The ends lost 6 bases at V and 4 bases at J; junction bases unmatched: 9. For the CDR3, the DNA is TGTGCCAGCAGGACGGGGCGGGAGAGGTACAATGAGCAGTTCTTC. It is translated as CASRTGRERYNEQFF.

The J gene is TRBJ2-3, the V gene TRBV12-3 or TRBV12-4, with 11 bases fitting TRBD1. This CDR3 contains 17 residues. The V gene end was trimmed by 6 bases and the J gene end by 15 bases; junction bases not matched to a gene: 23. CDR3 nucleotide sequence: TGTGCCAGCAGGGGACAGGGGGGGATTGGGAGCGCAGATGTGCAATATTTT. Its protein product is CASRGQGGIGSADVQYF.

DNA for the CDR3: TGTGCCAGCAGCCATTCAGGGGGCTGGGTTAACGAGCAGTACTTC. This sequence encodes CASSHSGGWVNEQYF. The chain employs TRBV3-1 and TRBJ2-5; 8 bases line up with TRBD1. The J call is doubtful: the DNA matches TRBJ2-7 better. Germline lookup yields CDR1 LGHDT and CDR2 YNNKEL (reference sequence). CDR3 length equals 15 residues.

A few counts support this clonotype. The chain couples TRBV28 to TRBJ2-7; D is possibly TRBD1 (6 bases). The CDR3 is 14 residues long. V was cut by 1 base and J by 7 bases, with 14 bases left in between. Germline CDR1 and CDR2: MDHEN and SYDVKM. The CDR3 region is CASSLFAGAREQYF. CDR3 sequence (DNA): TGTGCCAGCAGTTTATTCGCAGGGGCCAGAGAGCAGTACTTC.

This clonotype was seen once. This chain joins TRBV29-1 and TRBJ1-1, with 9 nucleotides matching TRBD1. CDR3 length: 13 residues. The V segment lost 4 bases and the J segment 7 bases; nucleotides outside the gene matches: 7. Germline CDR1 reads SQVTM; CDR2 reads ANQGSEA. The CDR3: CSVVGRTGVEAFF. Written as DNA, the CDR3 is TGCAGCGTTGTTGGTAGGACAGGGGTTGAAGCTTTCTTT. The full variable domain, completed using reference TRBV29-1 and TRBJ1-1, is SAVISQKPSRDICQRGTSLTIQCQVDSQVTMMFWYRQQPGQSLTLIATANQGSEATYESGFVIDKFPISRPNLTFSTLTVSNMSPEDSSIYLCSVVGRTGVEAFFGQGTRLTVV.

This clonotype was counted only a few times. The V and J genes are TRBV9 and TRBJ2-5; the match to TRBD2 covers 9 bases. The DNA end favors TRBJ2-7, so the J call may be wrong. Germline CDR1 and CDR2: SGDLS and YYNGEE. The CDR3 is made up of 18 amino acids. CDR3 in DNA: TGTGCCAGCAGCGAGGCAGAGCGGGGGGTCCTTGGGTCCTACGAGCAGTACTTC. This translates into CASSEAERGVLGSYEQYF.

Remarks on this clonotype: An end of the junction does not agree with germline; a read error may underlie this. The chain is built from TRBV5-5 and TRBJ2-4; D is ambiguous. Germline values: CDR1 SGHKS, CDR2 YYEKEE (reference sequence). CDR3 size: 14 residues. This CDR3 reads CASSLGVAPFELKF. Here the CDR3 DNA reads TGTGCCAGCAGCTTGGGGGTAGCCCCATTTGAATTAAAGTTC.

This clonotype has just a few counts. The chain joins TRBV4-3 to TRBJ2-5; unclear D gene. From germline, CDR1 is LGHNA and CDR2 YSLEER. The CDR3 sequence is 15 residues long. The V end lost 0 bases, the J end lost 5 bases, and 13 bases lay between the germline ends. The CDR3 loop reads CASSQEVGSAETQYF. The CDR3 bases are TGCGCCAGCAGCCAAGAAGTTGGCAGTGCGGAGACCCAGTACTTC.

The rearrangement uses TRBV5-6 and TRBJ2-1; TRBD1 matches 7 bases. V lost 4 bases, J lost 2 bases, and 9 bases stayed unmatched. CDR3 size: 16 residues. Germline V gene lookup returns CDR1 SGHDT and CDR2 YYEEEE. The CDR3 is CASSPLSGQPYNEQFF. CDR3 bases: TGTGCCAGCAGCCCCTTGTCGGGACAGCCCTACAATGAGCAGTTCTTC.

Comment on this clonotype: Compared with germline, one end of the junction differs, possibly owing to a read error. V is TRBV9 and J is TRBJ2-1, with TRBD2 identical over 9 bases. The J call may not be correct, given that the DNA end is closer to TRBJ2-7. Germline lookup yields CDR1 SGDLS and CDR2 YYNGEE. This CDR3 has 15 residues. CDR3 sequence (DNA): TGTGCCAGCAGCGTAGGTAGCGGGAGAGTATACGGGCAGTACTTC. Amino acid sequence: CASSVGSGRVYGQYF.

This chain joins TRBV21-1 and TRBJ2-7. TRBV21-1 is tagged as a pseudogene. The CDR3 consists of 12 residues. CDR3 sequence: CASPPGPYEQYF. CDR3 DNA: TGTGCCAGCCCGCCGGGCCCCTACGAGCAGTACTTC.

The J gene is TRBJ2-3, the V gene TRBV28, with 9 bases that match TRBD2. The CDR3 has 16 amino acids. V dropped 7 bases and J dropped 5; count of bases not matched to a gene: 13. Germline CDR1 reads MDHEN; CDR2 reads SYDVKM. The CDR3 nucleotides are TGTGCCAGCACCCCCCATCGGGGACTAGCCCGAGATACGCAGTATTTT. It is translated as CASTPHRGLARDTQYF.